This T cell receptor (beta chain) came from a study of T cell repertoires and Cas9 in healthy adults. The table came from immunoSEQ multiplex PCR; TCRdb's copy has only in-frame clones and leaves some out. This sample has 13,000 to 15,000 clones, with roughly nine tenths found just once. V was clipped by 6 bases and J by 3 bases; unmatched bases: 2. The CDR3 consists of 14 residues. Germline lookup yields CDR1 MRHNA and CDR2 SNTAGT. The sequencing input was Tregs (CD4+, CD25+, CD127-, CD137-, CD154-) from PBMCs; culture status not recorded. The receptor was isolated from a human donor in good health. The chain combines TRBV6-4 with TRBJ2-1; 10 nucleotides line up with TRBD2. The CDR3 DNA is TGTGCCAGCAGACCTAGCGGGGGCTACAATGAGCAGTTCTTC. This sequence encodes CASRPSGGYNEQFF.